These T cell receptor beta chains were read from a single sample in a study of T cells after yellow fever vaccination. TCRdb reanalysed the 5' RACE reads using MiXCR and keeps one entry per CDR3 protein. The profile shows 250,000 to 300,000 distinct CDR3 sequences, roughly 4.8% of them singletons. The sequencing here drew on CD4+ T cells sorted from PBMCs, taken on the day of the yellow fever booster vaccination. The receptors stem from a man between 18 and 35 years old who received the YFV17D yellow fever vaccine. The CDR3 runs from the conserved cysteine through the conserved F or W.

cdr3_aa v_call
CASSPQGSAEAFF TRBV5-1
CASSPGRDGYTF TRBV11-2
CASSFKLNEKLFF TRBV12-3/TRBV12-4
CASSLVLADNEQFF TRBV7-2
CASSITGNQPQHF TRBV12-3/TRBV12-4
CASSSGTGRETQYF TRBV12-3/TRBV12-4
CASSQQGALNSPLHF TRBV7-2
CASSYRGGQSLGYTF TRBV6-5
CASSQGLTQETQYF TRBV12-3/TRBV12-4
CASSVETSGNTIYF TRBV9
CASSLMAGVGYTF TRBV7-3
CASSLAQGEQFF TRBV7-9
CASSPGLAPETQYF TRBV7-2
CASSPPGNYEQYF TRBV18
CASSLEVGAYEQYF TRBV5-1
CASSLGTRETQYF TRBV12-3/TRBV12-4
CSVEIQRNTGELFF TRBV29-1
CASSLEHSNQPQHF TRBV5-5
CSALANRVDYGYTF TRBV20-1
CSAGDSLNYGYTF TRBV20-1
CASSFGGTENSPLHF TRBV27
CASSPLRGPGAAFF TRBV3-1
CASSLGRSGGFQNYNEQFF TRBV5-1
CASSRQSEQYF TRBV3-1